This T cell receptor beta chain comes out of a study of early T cells in non-severe SARS-CoV-2 infection. Individually, cDNA molecules had unique molecular identifiers attached to them. MiXCR, run by TCRdb on the 5' RACE reads, gives a single entry per CDR3 protein. This sample carries about 130,000 distinct CDR3 sequences, about 15% of them seen once, and the ten largest clones take about a fifth. Study-level findings and limits: Anti-spike CD8 responses were favored in VDJdb matching, and private and CD4 specificities were missed.

The CDR3 loop spans 15 amino acids. V was clipped by 6 bases and J by 2 bases, with 14 bases between them. A few counts support this clonotype. Its antigen is currently unknown. The sequence came from an adult who was a healthcare worker with PCR-confirmed SARS-CoV-2 infection or an uninfected control (not recorded which). The chain has TRBV12-3 or TRBV12-4 and TRBJ1-5, with a tentative D call TRBD1 (6 bases). The sample consisted of whole blood. As DNA, the CDR3 is TGTGCCAGCAGCGGGGGTAACAGGGGCAATCAGCCCCAGCATTTT. Translated, it gives CASSGGNRGNQPQHF.